Below are 8 T cell receptor beta chains sequenced from a single sample in a study of shared clonotypes between healthy human individuals. The protocol was immunoSEQ multiplex PCR, while the TCRdb copy is restricted to in-frame clones and leaves out a portion. The sample lists 330,000 or so clones; roughly 70% were seen once. The sample consisted of memory CD4+ T cells sorted from blood. Subset in this sample: CD45RA-negative fraction. The source of these receptors is a man aged 30 to 39 in good health.

The chain links TRBV2 to TRBJ2-5; D may be TRBD2 (5 bases). The length of the CDR3 is 13 residues. From germline, CDR1 is SNHLY and CDR2 FYNNEI. Trimming stripped 6 bases from V and 2 bases from J, with 10 bases between. The CDR3 coding sequence is TGTGCCAGCAGACGGGGAAAACAAGAGACCCAGTACTTC. Translated: CASRRGKQETQYF.

This chain joins TRBV27 and TRBJ2-5, with a weak D call TRBD2 (5 bases). Germline V gene data show CDR1 as MNHEY and CDR2 as SMNVEV (reference sequence). The CDR3 spans 15 residues. With 6 bases removed from V and 4 bases from J, the gap between germline ends came to 18 bases. The CDR3 sequence: CASSPTRRGGETQYF. The DNA for the CDR3 is TGTGCCAGCAGCCCCACTAGACGCGGTGGAGAGACCCAGTACTTC.

V gene TRBV18 combines with J gene TRBJ2-2; 7 nucleotides align to TRBD2. The germline gives CDR1 KGHSH, CDR2 LQKENI. V dropped 5 bases and J dropped 2; count of bases not matched to a gene: 8. The CDR3 runs 16 residues. The CDR3 nucleotides are TGTGCCAGCTCAACATATACTAGCGTAAACACCGGGGAGCTGTTTTTT. Amino acid sequence: CASSTYTSVNTGELFF.

This chain links TRBV6-6 with TRBJ2-1; D is perhaps TRBD1 (6 bases). Looked up from germline, CDR1 is MNHNY and CDR2 is SVGAGI (reference sequence). Trimming removed 6 bases from V and 12 bases from J, with 18 bases in between. This CDR3 has 13 amino acids. The DNA of the CDR3 is TGTGCCAGCAGGAGCACAGGGATTCCCCCGCAGTTCTTC. Its translation is CASRSTGIPPQFF.

This sequence joins TRBV7-2 and TRBJ2-2; a weak D match, TRBD2 (6 bases). This CDR3 has 16 amino acids. The germline CDR1 and CDR2 sequences are SGHTA and FQGNSA. Trimming removed 2 bases at V and 4 bases at J, with 14 bases between. The CDR3 DNA sequence: TGTGCCAGCAGCTTAAGTCTGGCGGGGCTCACCGGGGAGCTGTTTTTT. Translating it yields CASSLSLAGLTGELFF.

The J gene is TRBJ2-7, the V gene TRBV10-3; D gene ambiguous. This CDR3 has 15 amino acids. The germline V gene encodes CDR1 ENHRY and CDR2 SYGVKD. Trimming pared 1 base from V and 1 base from J, leaving 11 bases between. The DNA for the CDR3 is TGTGCCATCAGTGAGTGGAACATCGGATCCTACGAGCAGTACTTC. Its translation: CAISEWNIGSYEQYF.

With respect to this clone: It differs at one base from a far larger clone, so likely a read error. Other DNA sequences within the sample encode an identical CDR3. Here the CDR3 reads CAWSPGLINYGYTF. The CDR3 nucleotides read TGTGCCTGGAGTCCGGGACTTATTAACTATGGCTACACCTTC. The chain couples TRBV30 to TRBJ1-2, with a tentative D call TRBD1 (5 bases). The CDR3 is 14 residues long. Germline CDR1 GTSNPN, CDR2 SVGIG (reference sequence). V shed 2 bases and J shed 1 base, with 11 bases lying between them.

This clone has only one observation. The chain employs TRBV19 and TRBJ2-1; D might be TRBD2 (6 bases). Germline CDR1 reads LNHDA; CDR2 reads SQIVND (reference sequence). Trimming removed 5 bases at V and 10 bases at J, with 18 bases between. CDR3 length: 14 residues. Written as DNA, the CDR3 is TGTGCCAGTAGTGTGCAATCCGGAGGGGTGGAGCAGTTCTTC. As protein: CASSVQSGGVEQFF. Drawing the rest from reference TRBV19 and TRBJ2-1, the complete variable domain is DGGITQSPKYLFRKEGQNVTLSCEQNLNHDAMYWYRQDPGQGLRLIYYSQIVNDFQKGDIAEGYSVSREKKESFPLTVTSAQKNPTAFYLCASSVQSGGVEQFFGPGTRLTVL.